This T cell receptor beta chain emerged from a study of T cell repertoires in cytomegalovirus infection. Study-wide context: Evidence of both CMV infection and a matching HLA type came from public TCR beta signatures.

On this clonotype: The target antigen is unknown.

Regarding the study as a whole: Cumulated frequencies of public TCR beta families served to identify carriers of CMV plus the relevant HLA. Across the ex vivo response, the dominant clonotypes were HLA-C-restricted CMV-specific TCR beta clonotypes.

CDR1 and CDR2 from the germline V gene are MNHEY and SVGAGI. The V end lost 6 bases, the J end lost 4 bases, and 22 bases lay between the germline ends. CDR3 length: 16 residues. TCRdb ran MiXCR on the reads and lists one entry per CDR3 protein. Among about 100,000 distinct CDR3 sequences listed, about 31% were seen once. This receptor was taken from a human donor in good health (CMV status not recorded). Some clones in this sample may be carry-over from other donors' samples. The chain links TRBV6-5 to TRBJ2-7; D is perhaps TRBD1 or TRBD2 (5 bases each). This sample comprised CD8+ T cells from cultured PBMCs, obtained from culture after CMV antigen stimulation. CDR3 in amino acids: CASSSTPGPMGYEQYF. The CDR3 coding sequence is TGTGCCAGCAGCTCAACCCCGGGACCCATGGGGTACGAGCAGTACTTC.